This T cell receptor (beta chain) was identified during a study of cytomegalovirus exposure and HLA in healthy donors. Study-wide results and caveats: It was reported that the classifier diagnosed cytomegalovirus status with high specificity and sensitivity in both the original and validation cohorts. Later genetic work tied a missense DCLRE1C variant to beta-chain V and J trimming.

The PCR contained 60 Vbeta and 13 Jbeta primers. Method: immunoSEQ multiplex PCR; TCRdb's copy keeps in-frame clones and lacks some. The sample lists 140,000 or so clones, about three quarters occurring once. The CDR3 sequence is 14 residues long. Trimming left V 4 bases short and J 6 bases short, with 16 bases between. Germline V gives CDR1 SGDLS, CDR2 YYNGEE. On this clone: Antigen unknown.

The J gene is TRBJ1-1, the V gene TRBV9; tentatively, D is TRBD1 (5 bases). The receptor comes from a woman aged 25-40 years in good health and CMV-seronegative. Sequenced input: PBMCs. The CDR3 here is CASSLEQGFSEAFF. Here the CDR3 DNA reads TGTGCCAGCAGCCTCGAGCAGGGTTTCTCTGAAGCTTTCTTT.